In its sample, the clone carrying this T cell receptor beta chain was seen a few times. Its antigen is as yet unknown. The V gene lost 3 bases and the J gene lost 2 bases, with 13 bases spanning the gap. Looked up from germline, CDR1 is SGHTA and CDR2 is FQGNSA. CDR3 length: 15 residues. The data derive from a study of beta chain features in type 1 diabetes. Study results and caveats: Across all four CD4+ subsets, people with type 1 diabetes showed modestly shorter TCRB CDR3s.

What was sequenced were expressed TCRB transcripts, since all of the isolated RNA had been reverse transcribed. Using immunoSEQ multiplex PCR, the repertoire was profiled, and TCRdb retains in-frame clones only, with some absent. This sample has 600,000 to 700,000 clones, with approximately 13% found just once. The rearrangement joins TRBV7-2 to TRBJ1-2; the D gene is possibly TRBD1 (6 bases). The sample was naive CD4+ T cells from blood. The TCR was taken from a man aged 30 to 45 with type 1 diabetes. As DNA, the CDR3 is TGTGCCAGCAGCTTGGACAGCTTGGGGAACTATGGCTACACCTTC. Protein: CASSLDSLGNYGYTF. The full variable domain, in which reference TRBV7-2 and TRBJ1-2 provide the parts outside the CDR3, is GAGVSQSPSNKVTEKGKDVELRCDPISGHTALYWYRQSLGQGLEFLIYFQGNSAPDKSGLPSDRFSAERTGGSVSTLTIQRTQQEDSAVYLCASSLDSLGNYGYTFGSGTRLTVV.